This T cell receptor (beta chain) is from a study of T cells after yellow fever vaccination. For the study at large: For low cell numbers, libraries were made with SMART-Seq v4 Ultra Low Input. Findings of the study overall: Though weaker, the secondary response peaked faster, on day 5 versus 15. The study noted that FACS-sorted repertoires could contain abundant clonotypes contaminating from the bulk population.

V lost 6 bases to trimming and J lost 0 bases, with 5 bases between them. From germline, CDR1 is DFQATT and CDR2 SNEGSKA (reference sequence). The CDR3 contains 11 residues. This clonotype was picked up many times. The antigen is unknown. For TCR, cDNA came from 5'RACE template switching, which added a universal primer site and UMIs. MiXCR, applied by TCRdb to the 5' RACE reads, yields one record per CDR3 protein. The data show about 230,000 distinct CDR3 sequences, around 6.7% seen once. The clonotype originates from a man under 40 who received the YFV17D yellow fever vaccine. The sample here was CD4+ T cells sorted from PBMCs, taken on the day of the yellow fever booster vaccination. This chain connects TRBV20-1 to TRBJ1-1; D not certain. The CDR3 nucleotides read TGCAGTGCCGGGATGAACACTGAAGCTTTCTTT. It specifies CSAGMNTEAFF.